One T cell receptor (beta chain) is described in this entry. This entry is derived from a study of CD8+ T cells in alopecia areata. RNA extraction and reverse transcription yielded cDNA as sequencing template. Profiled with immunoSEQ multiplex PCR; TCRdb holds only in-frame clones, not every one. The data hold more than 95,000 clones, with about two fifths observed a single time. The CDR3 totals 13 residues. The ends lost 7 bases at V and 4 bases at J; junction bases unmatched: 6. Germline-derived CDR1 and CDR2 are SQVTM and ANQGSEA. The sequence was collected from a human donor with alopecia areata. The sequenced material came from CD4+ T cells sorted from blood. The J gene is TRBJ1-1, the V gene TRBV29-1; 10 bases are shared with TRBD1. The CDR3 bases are TGCAGCGCAGAGAGACAGGGGGCCACTGAAGCTTTCTTT. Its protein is CSAERQGATEAFF.